This T cell receptor (beta chain) appears in the sequencing data of a study of T cell responses to AZD1222 COVID-19 vaccine. This table comes from immunoSEQ multiplex PCR, and its TCRdb copy is limited to in-frame clones, with some not included. The table includes about 18,000 clones, under 90% detected once. The CDR3 spans 17 residues. Trimming took 0 bases from V and 1 from J, leaving 16 bases between them. The germline CDR1 and CDR2 sequences are MGHRA and YSYEKL. Study results and caveats: Spike was spanned by vaccine-associated CD4 TCRs, with dominance at 160-218 and 743-854. Without day 14 samples, only post-peak T cell repertoires were studied. In a largely white British group with more females than males, clonal diversity was possibly underestimated. Of spike-specific TCRs, nearly half reportedly target regions left unmutated in variants.

Turning to this clone: Its antigen is undetermined.

This chain joins TRBV4-1 and TRBJ2-7, with a possible D match to TRBD1 (6 bases). The sequenced sample was peripheral blood, obtained 28 days after the second AZD1222 dose. This receptor was identified in an adult who received the AZD1222 COVID-19 vaccine. The CDR3 protein is CASSQDEGQGNSYEQYF. In DNA, the CDR3 is TGCGCCAGCAGCCAAGATGAGGGGCAGGGGAATTCCTACGAGCAGTACTTC.